The subject of this entry is one TCR beta chain. Its antigen is as yet unknown. Amplified TCR beta CDR3 regions came from RNA transcripts. In the first-round RT-PCR of the TCR CDR3, the HTBI primer set was used. TCRdb reprocessed the multiplex PCR reads via MiXCR and lists one record per CDR3 protein. The top ten hold roughly 26% of the sample, which has fewer than 400,000 distinct CDR3 sequences, approximately 14% seen once. The hyperthyroidism patients had all been newly diagnosed, and their disease duration was under 2 months. Their ages ranged from 18 to 65 years. Around 10 ml fresh peripheral blood yielded the PBMCs. This specimen belongs to a study of T cells in Graves' hyperthyroidism and ophthalmopathy. Study observations and caveats: Blood also showed most of the thyroid clonotypes that were expanded above 0.001.

The CDR3 extends over 15 amino acids. The germline V gene has CDR1 MNHEY and CDR2 SVGAGI. Losses at the gene ends were 2 bases for V and 4 bases for J; bases not matched to a gene: 7. Sequencing used blood. This sequence joins TRBV6-5 and TRBJ1-2; TRBD1 matches 7 bases. The source is a woman under 30 with Graves' hyperthyroidism that later progressed to Graves' ophthalmopathy. The CDR3 loop is CASSYGAGGGYGYTF. As DNA, the CDR3 is TGTGCCAGCAGTTACGGGGCAGGGGGTGGCTATGGCTACACCTTC.